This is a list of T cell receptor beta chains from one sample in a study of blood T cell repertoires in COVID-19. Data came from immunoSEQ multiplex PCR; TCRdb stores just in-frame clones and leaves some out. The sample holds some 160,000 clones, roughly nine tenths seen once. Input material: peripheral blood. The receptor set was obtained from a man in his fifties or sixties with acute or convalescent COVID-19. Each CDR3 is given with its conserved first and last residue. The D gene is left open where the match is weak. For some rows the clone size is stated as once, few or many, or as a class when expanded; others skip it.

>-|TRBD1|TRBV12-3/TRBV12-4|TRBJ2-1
CASKGTGDNEQFF
TGTGCCAGCAAGGGGACAGGGGACAATGAGCAGTTCTTC
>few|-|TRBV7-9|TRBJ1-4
CASSLVTESTNEKLFF
TGTGCCAGCAGCTTAGTAACGGAGTCAACTAATGAAAAACTGTTTTTT
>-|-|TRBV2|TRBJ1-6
CASIGGENSPLHF
TGTGCCAGCATAGGGGGGGAGAATTCACCCCTCCACTTT
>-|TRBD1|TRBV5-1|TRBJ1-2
CASSETGVSGYTF
TGCGCCAGCAGCGAGACAGGGGTGAGTGGCTACACCTTC
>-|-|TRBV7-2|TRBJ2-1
CASSLIVARDHFF
TGTGCCAGCAGCTTAATAGTGGCCAGGGATCATTTCTTC
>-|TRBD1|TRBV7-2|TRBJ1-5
CASSLAGDRGSNQPQHF
TGTGCCAGCAGCTTGGCAGGCGACAGGGGATCCAATCAGCCCCAGCATTTT
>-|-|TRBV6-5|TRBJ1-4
CASSYSYRTVNEKLFF
TGTGCCAGCAGTTACTCGTACCGGACAGTTAATGAAAAACTGTTTTTT
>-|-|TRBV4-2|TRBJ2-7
CASSQVMRGDSSYEQYF
TGTGCCAGCAGCCAAGTTATGCGGGGCGATAGCTCCTACGAGCAGTACTTC
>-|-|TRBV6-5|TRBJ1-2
CAIRGTGMNYGYTF
TGTGCCATTAGAGGTACAGGGATGAACTATGGCTACACCTTC
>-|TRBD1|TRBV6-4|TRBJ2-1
CASSDQGAAGNEQFF
TGTGCCAGCAGTGATCAGGGGGCGGCTGGGAATGAGCAGTTCTTC
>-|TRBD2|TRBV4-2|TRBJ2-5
CASSQGTSQETQYF
TGTGCCAGCAGCCAAGGGACTAGTCAAGAGACCCAGTACTTC
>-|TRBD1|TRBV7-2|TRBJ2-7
CASSLEGQGIYEQYF
TGTGCCAGCAGCTTAGAGGGACAGGGGATTTACGAGCAGTACTTC
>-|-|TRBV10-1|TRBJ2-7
CASGGTAYEQYF
TGCGCCAGCGGAGGGACTGCCTACGAGCAGTACTTC
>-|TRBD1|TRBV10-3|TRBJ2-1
CAISGQGAYNEQFF
TGTGCCATCAGTGGGCAGGGGGCTTACAATGAGCAGTTCTTC
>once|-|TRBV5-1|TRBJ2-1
CASSSNQNEQFF
TGCGCCAGCAGCTCTAATCAAAATGAGCAGTTCTTC
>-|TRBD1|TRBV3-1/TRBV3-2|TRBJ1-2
CASSQHDRAQGYTF
TGTGCCAGCAGCCAGCACGACAGGGCCCAGGGCTACACCTTC
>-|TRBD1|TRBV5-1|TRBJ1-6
CASSRDREGSPLHF
TGCGCCAGCAGTCGGGACAGGGAGGGTTCACCCCTCCACTTT
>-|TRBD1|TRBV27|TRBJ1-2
CASSPPPRGGQIGYGYTF
TGTGCCAGCAGTCCTCCCCCGCGGGGGGGACAGATCGGCTATGGCTACACCTTC
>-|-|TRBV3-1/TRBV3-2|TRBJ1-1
CASSQQGSEAFF
TGTGCCAGCAGCCAGCAGGGGTCTGAAGCTTTCTTT
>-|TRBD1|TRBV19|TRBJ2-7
CASRDRGNDEQYF
TGTGCCAGTAGGGACAGGGGAAACGACGAGCAGTACTTC
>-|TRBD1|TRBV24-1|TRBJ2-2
CATSEGQLTGELFF
TGTGCCACCAGTGAGGGACAGCTCACCGGGGAGCTGTTTTTT
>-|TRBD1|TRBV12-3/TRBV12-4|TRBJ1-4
CASSFLGQGKLFF
TGTGCCAGCAGTTTTTTGGGACAGGGGAAACTGTTTTTT
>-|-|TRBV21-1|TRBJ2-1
CASTLLQGFTTSRSSRDEQFF
TGTGCCAGCACGCTTTTACAGGGGTTCACGACTAGTCGGTCCTCTCGCGATGAGCAGTTCTTC
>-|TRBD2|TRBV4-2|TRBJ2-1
CASSQDLLAGSRNEQFF
TGTGCCAGCAGCCAAGATCTGCTAGCGGGGAGTAGGAATGAGCAGTTCTTC
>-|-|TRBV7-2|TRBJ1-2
CASSPVGGRNYGYTF
TGTGCCAGCAGCCCCGTCGGGGGTCGCAACTATGGCTACACCTTC
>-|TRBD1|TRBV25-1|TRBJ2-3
CASSSHTGASTDTQYF
TGTGCCAGCAGTTCCCATACAGGGGCTAGCACAGATACGCAGTATTTT
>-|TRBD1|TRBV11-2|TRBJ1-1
CASSLVDRVGEAFF
TGTGCCAGCAGCTTGGTCGACAGGGTCGGTGAAGCTTTCTTT